Shown below are 17 T cell receptor beta chains from a single sample sequenced in a study of T cells in Graves' hyperthyroidism and ophthalmopathy. Researchers took RNA transcripts and amplified the TCR beta CDR3 regions from them. First-round RT-PCR with HTBI primers amplified the TCR CDR3 region. TCRdb reprocessed the multiplex PCR reads via MiXCR and lists one record per CDR3 protein. The sample records about 580,000 distinct CDR3 sequences, roughly 46% being singletons. Sample: peripheral blood or thyroid tissue (not recorded which). These receptors all stem from a woman aged 18-29 years with Graves' hyperthyroidism.

A remark on this clonotype: It may be a read error: a sequence one base away is much more abundant. The CDR3 does not close with the conserved phenylalanine or tryptophan, likely indicating a read error. V is TRBV6-1 and J is TRBJ1-2, with 8 nucleotides matching TRBD1. Germline CDR1 is MNHNS and CDR2 is SASEGT. Trimming cost V 2 bases and J 4 bases; bases outside gene matches: 12. CDR3 length equals 17 residues. The CDR3 DNA is TGTGCCAGCAGTGAATATAGGACAGGGAACGGCCCCTATGGCTACACCTCC. Amino acids: CASSEYRTGNGPYGYTS.

This clonotype was recorded many times. V usage is TRBV19 and J usage is TRBJ1-1; D call uncertain. CDR3 length: 15 amino acids. CDR1 is LNHDA and CDR2 is SQIVND in the germline V gene (reference sequence). V was shortened by 4 bases and J by 12 bases, with 24 bases between the two germline ends. The CDR3 here is CASSTAGRSLLSSFF. As DNA, the CDR3 is TGTGCCAGTAGTACTGCCGGACGGAGTCTGTTATCGTCTTTCTTT.

This clonotype was counted only a few times. The chain uses TRBV18 and TRBJ2-7; the match to TRBD1 covers 9 bases. The CDR3 covers 13 residues. Trimming cost V 3 bases and J 9 bases; bases outside gene matches: 6. Looked up from germline, CDR1 is KGHSH and CDR2 is LQKENI. CDR3 loop: CASSPDRGDAQYF. In DNA form, the CDR3 reads TGTGCCAGCTCACCGGACAGGGGAGACGCGCAGTACTTC.

This clonotype showed up many times. This chain connects TRBV6-4 to TRBJ2-7; D gene uncertain. Germline values: CDR1 MRHNA, CDR2 SNTAGT. V dropped 7 bases and J dropped 3 bases, with 4 bases sitting between them. This CDR3 has 10 residues. The CDR3 DNA is TGTGCCAGCATCGTCTACGAGCAGTACTTC. Translating it yields CASIVYEQYF.

CDR3 sequence (DNA): TGCAGCTCGAGACAGGGACGGGAGCAGTACTATGGCTACACCTTC. Its translation is CSSRQGREQYYGYTF. This chain uses TRBV29-1 with TRBJ1-2; 7 nucleotides match TRBD1. The CDR3 totals 15 residues. Trimming took 8 bases from V and 3 from J; bases not matched to a gene: 15. CDR1 and CDR2 (germline): SQVTM, ANQGSEA.

This clonotype was detected ten times or more. V and J are TRBV7-6 and TRBJ1-2; the D is unclear. The CDR3 totals 15 residues. V was trimmed by 1 base and J by 3 bases, leaving 12 bases between them. From germline, CDR1 is SGHVS and CDR2 FNYEAQ. The DNA of the CDR3 is TGTGCCAGCAGCTTAGAGGCAGGCCGGGACTATGGCTACACCTTC. This gives the protein CASSLEAGRDYGYTF.

V gene TRBV12-3 or TRBV12-4 combines with J gene TRBJ1-3, with 7 nucleotides matching TRBD1. The CDR3 contains 14 residues. V was clipped by 4 bases and J by 2 bases; unmatched bases: 2. CDR3 sequence (DNA): TGTGCCAGCAGTTCCGGACAGGCTGGAAACACCATATATTTT. Amino acids: CASSSGQAGNTIYF.

The genes are TRBV15 and TRBJ2-6, with D possibly being TRBD1 or TRBD2 (5 bases each). The germline gives CDR1 LNHNV, CDR2 YYDKDF (reference sequence). The CDR3 is 17 residues long. V was trimmed by 0 bases and J by 0 bases, leaving 9 bases between them. DNA for the CDR3: TGTGCCACCAGCAGAGATCTGGGGGTCTCTGGGGCCAACGTCCTGACTTTC. Translated: CATSRDLGVSGANVLTF.

The V call is TRBV4-3, the J call TRBJ2-3; no firm D call. The CDR3 contains 13 residues. The ends were cut back, 0 bases at V and 7 bases at J, with 8 bases in the middle. The germline CDR1 and CDR2 sequences are LGHNA and YSLEER. Here the CDR3 DNA reads TGCGCCAGCAGCCAAGATGAAGGATATACGCAGTATTTT. This codes for CASSQDEGYTQYF.

This sequence joins TRBV5-5 and TRBJ2-5; 10 bases map to TRBD1. Looked up from germline, CDR1 is SGHKS and CDR2 is YYEKEE (reference sequence). The CDR3 has 15 residues. V lost 3 bases to trimming and J lost 4 bases; unmatched junction nucleotides: 6. The chain's CDR3 is CASSSTDRGAETQYF. DNA for the CDR3: TGTGCCAGCAGCTCGACGGACAGGGGGGCAGAGACCCAGTACTTC.

The V and J genes are TRBV29-1 and TRBJ1-1; TRBD1 might be the D (5 bases). Trimming left V 5 bases short and J 1 base short, with 14 bases between. The CDR3 extends over 14 amino acids. Germline V gene data show CDR1 as SQVTM and CDR2 as ANQGSEA. The CDR3 DNA is TGCAGCGTTAGGGCAGGGATTTCGAACACTGAAGCTTTCTTT. Translating gives CSVRAGISNTEAFF.

The chain couples TRBV4-3 to TRBJ2-1; 15 bases match TRBD2. CDR3 length equals 16 residues. Per germline, CDR1 LGHNA and CDR2 YSLEER. The J segment lost 8 bases and the V segment lost 4 bases, leaving 6 bases of the junction unmatched. CDR3 sequence reads: CASSPPGTSGRYEQFF. In DNA form, the CDR3 reads TGCGCCAGCAGCCCCCCCGGGACTAGCGGGAGGTATGAGCAGTTCTTC.

As to this clonotype: A much larger clone sits a single nucleotide away, making a read error possible. The rearrangement joins TRBV2 to TRBJ2-5; 8 bases match TRBD1. The CDR3 has 15 residues. With V trimmed by 5 bases and J by 1 base, 6 bases remained unmatched. Germline assignment: CDR1 SNHLY and CDR2 FYNNEI. The CDR3 reads CASSRTGSFQETQYF. The CDR3 DNA is TGTGCCAGCAGTAGGACAGGGAGCTTCCAAGAGACCCAGTACTTC.

Comments on this clonotype: No conserved phenylalanine or tryptophan ends this CDR3, so it is likely a read error. J is TRBJ1-1 and V is TRBV19; D remains ambiguous. The CDR3 consists of 11 residues. Trimming cost V 4 bases and J 3 bases, with 3 bases left between them. Germline CDR1 LNHDA, CDR2 SQIVND (reference sequence). The CDR3 coding sequence is TGTGCCAGTAGTACTTACACTGAAGCTTTCTGC. Protein product: CASSTYTEAFC.

At least ten counts were recorded for this clonotype. CDR3 sequence (DNA): TGCAGTGCTAGTAGCAGGGCCTACGAGCAGTACTTC. It encodes CSASSRAYEQYF. The chain carries TRBV20-1 and TRBJ2-7; a weak D match, TRBD1 (5 bases). Germline CDR1 DFQATT, CDR2 SNEGSKA (reference sequence). Trimming left V 3 bases short and J 2 bases short, with 8 bases between. The CDR3 spans 12 residues.

J is TRBJ1-2 and V is TRBV6-1, with 10 bases lining up with TRBD1. V shed 3 bases, J shed 8 bases, and the junction held 3 bases outside the gene matches. The length of the CDR3 is 13 residues. Germline CDR1 MNHNS, CDR2 SASEGT. The CDR3 is CASSDGTGDGYTF. The CDR3 nucleotides read TGTGCCAGCAGTGACGGGACAGGGGACGGCTACACCTTC.

About this clonotype itself: Given a much more abundant clone one base away, this may be a read error. This chain connects TRBV24-1 to TRBJ2-5; unclear D gene. The germline V gene has CDR1 KGHDR and CDR2 SFDVKD. This CDR3 is 16 amino acids long. With 6 bases removed from V and 0 bases from J, the gap between germline ends came to 16 bases. The CDR3 region has the DNA TGTGCCACCAGTCCAGCGCGAACCCAGTACCAAGAGACCCAGTACTTC. It is translated as CATSPARTQYQETQYF.